This T cell receptor (beta chain) was observed in a study of OX40 agonist ivuxolimab in advanced cancers. Profiled with immunoSEQ multiplex PCR; TCRdb holds only in-frame clones, not every one. The sample lists about 76,000 clones, 85% occurring once. The CDR3 is made up of 12 amino acids. The germline CDR1 and CDR2 sequences are SQVTM and ANQGSEA. V lost 3 bases, J lost 0 bases, and 3 bases lay in between. The sample holds a few counts of this clone. This clonotype was sampled from an adult with an advanced solid tumor such as melanoma, head and neck, liver or kidney cancer. The rearrangement links TRBV29-1 to TRBJ1-5; unclear D gene. Material: CD4+ or CD8+ T cells sorted from blood, obtained in a trial of the OX40 agonist ivuxolimab. The CDR3, as DNA: TGCAGCGTTGAGGATAGCAATCAGCCCCAGCATTTT. Its translation is CSVEDSNQPQHF.